This record looks at one T cell receptor (beta chain) sequence and its context. Its target is not known. Germline V gene lookup returns CDR1 MNHEY and CDR2 SVGEGT. J lost 7 bases, V lost 4 bases, and 10 bases had no gene match. The CDR3 extends over 17 amino acids. This sample stems from a study of T cell repertoires in cytomegalovirus infection. MiXCR, applied by TCRdb to the reads, yields one record per CDR3 protein. The table lists around 900,000 distinct CDR3 sequences, around a third of them singletons, with over 12% in the top ten. The source is a human donor in good health (CMV status not recorded). Some clones in this sample may be carry-over from other donors' samples. This chain uses TRBV6-2 or TRBV6-3 with TRBJ2-1; 13 bases map to TRBD2. Sequenced here: cultured CD8+ T cells from PBMCs, sampled from culture after CMV antigen stimulation. The CDR3 region has the DNA TGTGCCAGCAGTTCCAATCGACTAGCGGGGGGCATGAATGAGCAGTTCTTC. Translating it yields CASSSNRLAGGMNEQFF.